This is a list of T cell receptor beta chains from one sample in a study of STAT5B mutations in CD4+ large granular lymphocyte leukemia. TCRdb's table, derived via immunoSEQ multiplex PCR, lists solely in-frame clones and lacks some. The data show 25,000 to 35,000 clones, approximately 81% seen once. The material sequenced was CD4+ T cells from blood buffy coats. Source of these receptors: a human donor in good health. Each CDR3 is given with its conserved first and last residue. Fields, in order: D gene, clone size, V gene, J gene, CDR3 DNA, CDR3 protein. The D gene is left open where the match is weak. Clone size is shown for a subset of rows, as once, few, many or a class of expanded clone.

NA,few,TRBV11-3,TRBJ1-1,TGTGCCAGCAGCTTAGGAGTAAACACTGAAGCTTTCTTT,CASSLGVNTEAFF
TRBD2,NA,TRBV6-1,TRBJ2-3,TGTGCCAGCAGCCCCGGACTAGCGGCAGATACGCAGTATTTT,CASSPGLAADTQYF
NA,once,TRBV7-2,TRBJ1-5,TGTGCCAGCAGCCGGGAGTTGCATCAGCCCCAGCATTTT,CASSRELHQPQHF
TRBD1,NA,TRBV2,TRBJ1-5,TGTGCCAGCAGTGGGGACAGGGGCTCGGGCCAGCCCCAGCATTTT,CASSGDRGSGQPQHF
NA,NA,TRBV1,TRBJ2-3,TGCACCAGCAGCCAAGGGACTAGCGGGGAAACAGATACGCAGTATTTT,CTSSQGTSGETDTQYF
NA,NA,TRBV29-1,TRBJ1-1,TGCAGCGTTCAGAGGACTGAAGCTTTCTTT,CSVQRTEAFF
TRBD1,NA,TRBV5-1,TRBJ1-6,TGCGCCAGCAGCTCCGGCGTGACAGGGGATTCACCCCTCCACTTT,CASSSGVTGDSPLHF
NA,NA,TRBV11-2,TRBJ2-7,TGTGCCAGCAGCTTAAGACAGGGAGGGAGGGAGCAGTACTTC,CASSLRQGGREQYF
TRBD1,NA,TRBV2,TRBJ2-7,TGTGCCAGCAGATCACGGACAGGAGAAAGCGAGCAGTACTTC,CASRSRTGESEQYF
NA,NA,TRBV7-3,TRBJ2-7,TGTGCCAGCAGCTTAAGTGGCGGGATAACCTACGAGCAGTACTTC,CASSLSGGITYEQYF
NA,NA,TRBV7-9,TRBJ1-3,TGTGCCAGCAGCGCACTAGGGGCTCGTGGGGAAGGAAACACCATATATTTT,CASSALGARGEGNTIYF
NA,NA,TRBV4-1,TRBJ2-2,TGCGCCAGCAGCCAAAGTTACTTTGGGGGTAGCGATATAGAAACCGGGGAGCTGTTTTTT,CASSQSYFGGSDIETGELFF
NA,NA,TRBV4-1,TRBJ2-5,TGCGCCAGCAGCCAAGGGACATGGGAGACCCAGTACTTC,CASSQGTWETQYF
TRBD1,NA,TRBV28,TRBJ1-6,TGTGCCAGCATTCCGGGACAGAGGAATTCACCCCTCCACTTT,CASIPGQRNSPLHF
NA,NA,TRBV10-2,TRBJ1-5,TGCGCCAGCAGTGAGTCGCGTGCCAGGGAATCCCCTAATCAGCCCCAGCATTTT,CASSESRARESPNQPQHF
TRBD1,once,TRBV7-2,TRBJ2-7,TGTGCCAGCAGCTTAGTTGGGACAGAAGCGTACGAGCAGTACTTC,CASSLVGTEAYEQYF
NA,few,TRBV18,TRBJ1-1,TGTGCCAGCTCACCAGACACTGAAGCTTTCTTT,CASSPDTEAFF
TRBD2,NA,TRBV10-2,TRBJ2-3,TGCGCCAGCACACCTAGCGGGAGAGCTGATACGCAGTATTTT,CASTPSGRADTQYF
NA,NA,TRBV6-6,TRBJ2-5,TGTGCCAGCAGTGTCCTTAGGGGAAGGGAGACCCAGTACTTC,CASSVLRGRETQYF
TRBD2,NA,TRBV29-1,TRBJ2-1,TGCAGCGTTAATAGCGGGAAAGGGGCCTACAATGAGCAGTTCTTC,CSVNSGKGAYNEQFF